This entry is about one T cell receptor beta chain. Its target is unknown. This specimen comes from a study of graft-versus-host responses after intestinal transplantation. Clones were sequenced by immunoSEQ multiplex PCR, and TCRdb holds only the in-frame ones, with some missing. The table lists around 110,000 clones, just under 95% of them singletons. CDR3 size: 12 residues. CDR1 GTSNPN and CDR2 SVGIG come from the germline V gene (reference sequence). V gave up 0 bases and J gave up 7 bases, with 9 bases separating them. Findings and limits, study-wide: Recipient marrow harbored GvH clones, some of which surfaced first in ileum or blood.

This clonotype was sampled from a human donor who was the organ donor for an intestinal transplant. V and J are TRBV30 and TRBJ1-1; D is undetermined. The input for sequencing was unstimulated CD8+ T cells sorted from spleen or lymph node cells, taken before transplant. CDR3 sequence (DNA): TGTGCCTGGAGTGTAGGCGGAGGTGAAGCTTTCTTT. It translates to CAWSVGGGEAFF.